This TCR beta chain came from a study of blood T cells in healthy people across ages. Trimming removed 6 bases from V and 5 bases from J; junction bases left unmatched: 8. Germline V gene lookup returns CDR1 SGHRS and CDR2 YFSETQ. The CDR3 is made up of 14 amino acids. Only a few counts were recorded for this clonotype. With a J-beta primer mix and a sample-barcoded 5' primer, a second PCR ran about 7 to 11 cycles. TCRdb fed the 5' RACE reads into MiXCR, producing one record per CDR3 protein. The sample carries approximately 670,000 distinct CDR3 sequences, around two fifths recorded once. This TCR came from a man older than 75 in good health. What was sequenced was blood. V and J are TRBV5-1 and TRBJ2-1; 7 positions agree with TRBD2. The CDR3 region has the DNA TGCGCCAGCAAGGGCGGGGGTATAAACAATGAGCAGTTCTTC. Translated: CASKGGGINNEQFF. Combining the CDR3 with reference TRBV5-1 and TRBJ2-1 gives the whole variable domain KAGVTQTPRYLIKTRGQQVTLSCSPISGHRSVSWYQQTPGQGLQFLFEYFSETQRNKGNFPGRFSGRQFSNSRSEMNVSTLELGDSALYLCASKGGGINNEQFFGPGTRLTVL.